The T cell receptor beta chain described here comes from a study of blood T cell repertoires in COVID-19. For the study at large: Specimens from acute and convalescent COVID-19 originated in the United States, Italy and Spain.

Method: immunoSEQ multiplex PCR; TCRdb's copy keeps in-frame clones and lacks some. The sample contains over 25,000 clones, approximately 91% of which appear only once. This CDR3 contains 16 residues. V lost 0 bases and J lost 0; bases outside the gene matches: 4. Per germline, CDR1 MNHNY and CDR2 SVGAGI (reference sequence). This clonotype originated in a human donor with active COVID-19. The donor label of this sample is uncertain. The specimen sequenced was peripheral blood. The chain links TRBV6-6 to TRBJ1-2; 7 nucleotides match TRBD1. CDR3 sequence (DNA): TGTGCCAGCAGTTACTCTCAGGGGGTATCTAACTATGGCTACACCTTC. Its protein product is CASSYSQGVSNYGYTF.